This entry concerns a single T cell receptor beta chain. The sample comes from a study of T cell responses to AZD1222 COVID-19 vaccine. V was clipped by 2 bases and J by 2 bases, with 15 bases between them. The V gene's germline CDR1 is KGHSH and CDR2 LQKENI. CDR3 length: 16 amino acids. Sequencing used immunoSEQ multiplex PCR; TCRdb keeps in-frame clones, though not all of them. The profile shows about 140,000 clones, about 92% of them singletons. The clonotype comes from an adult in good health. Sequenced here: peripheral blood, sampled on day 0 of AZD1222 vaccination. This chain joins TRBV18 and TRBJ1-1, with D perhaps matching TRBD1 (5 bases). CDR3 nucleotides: TGTGCCAGCTCACCAAGTAAGGCAGGGATTAACACTGAAGCTTTCTTT. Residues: CASSPSKAGINTEAFF.